This T cell receptor (beta chain) was recovered during a study of blood T cell repertoires in COVID-19. The CDR3 is 12 residues long. The V gene lost 1 base and the J gene lost 7 bases, with 7 bases spanning the gap. The table came from immunoSEQ multiplex PCR; TCRdb's copy has only in-frame clones and leaves some out. The sample lists about 77,000 clones; 80% were seen once. This sequence was found in a woman aged 70-85 years with acute or convalescent COVID-19. Material for sequencing was peripheral blood. J is TRBJ1-2 and V is TRBV12-3 or TRBV12-4; D call uncertain. CDR3 in amino acids: CASSLEAGGYTF. The CDR3 DNA reads as TGTGCCAGCAGTTTAGAGGCAGGTGGCTACACCTTC.